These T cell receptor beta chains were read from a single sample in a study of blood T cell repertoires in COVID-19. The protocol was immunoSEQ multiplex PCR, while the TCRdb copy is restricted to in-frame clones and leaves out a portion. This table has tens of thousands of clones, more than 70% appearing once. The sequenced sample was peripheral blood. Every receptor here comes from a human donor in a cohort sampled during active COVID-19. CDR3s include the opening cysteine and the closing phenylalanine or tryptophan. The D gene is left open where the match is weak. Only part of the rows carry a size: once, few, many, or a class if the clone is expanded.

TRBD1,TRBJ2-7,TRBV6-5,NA,TGTGCCAGCGGGGCCCGGGACAGGGCCCCCCGCGGGCAGTACTTC,CASGARDRAPRGQYF
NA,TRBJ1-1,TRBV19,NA,TGTGCCAGTAGTATAGGTGTGGCGGGGGCTTTCTTT,CASSIGVAGAFF
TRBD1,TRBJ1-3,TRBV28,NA,TGTGCCAGCAGTCCTATCAGGGGGCTCGGTGGAAACACCATATATTTT,CASSPIRGLGGNTIYF
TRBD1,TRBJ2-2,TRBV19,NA,TGTGCCAGTAGAAGACAGGGTGAGCTGTCCGGGGAGCTGTTTTTT,CASRRQGELSGELFF
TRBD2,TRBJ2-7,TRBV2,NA,TGTGCCAGCAGGGCGGGACTAGCGGGAGAAAATCCTACGGACGAGCAGTACTTC,CASRAGLAGENPTDEQYF
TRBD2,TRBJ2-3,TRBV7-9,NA,TGTGCCAGCAGCTCTCTAGCGGACTGGAGGGGGCAGTATTTT,CASSSLADWRGQYF
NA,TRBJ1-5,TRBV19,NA,TGTGCCAGTAGTCCCCGGACAGCTACAAATCAGCCCCAGCATTTT,CASSPRTATNQPQHF
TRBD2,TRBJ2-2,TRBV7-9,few,TGTGCCAGCAGCTTAATCCGGGGGACTAGTCGGGACACCGGGGAGCTGTTTTTT,CASSLIRGTSRDTGELFF
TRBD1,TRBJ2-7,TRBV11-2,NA,TGTGCCAGCACCAAAATGGGGGTCTTTTCGGGGACAGGCATCAACGAGCAGTACTTC,CASTKMGVFSGTGINEQYF
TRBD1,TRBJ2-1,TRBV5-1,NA,TGCGCCAGCAGCAGAATAGACGGGACAGCCAGTGAGCAGTTCTTC,CASSRIDGTASEQFF
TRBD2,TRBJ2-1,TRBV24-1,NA,TGTGCCACCAGTGATTCTAGCGGGATCGGCAATGAGCAGTTCTTC,CATSDSSGIGNEQFF
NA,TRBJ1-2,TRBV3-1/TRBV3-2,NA,TGTGCCAGCAGCCAAGACGGAGTTGGGGGCTACACCTTC,CASSQDGVGGYTF
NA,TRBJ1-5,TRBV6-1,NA,TGTGCCAGCAGTGACCCCCCAGCCGGGGGCAATCAGCCCCAGCATTTT,CASSDPPAGGNQPQHF
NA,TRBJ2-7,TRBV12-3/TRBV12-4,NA,TGTGCCAGCAGTTTAACTGACTCCTACGAGCAGTACTTC,CASSLTDSYEQYF
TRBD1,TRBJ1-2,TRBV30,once,TGTGCCTGGAGTGGGGAGGGTGGAGGGACAGGCGAAGCTAACTATGGCTACACCTTC,CAWSGEGGGTGEANYGYTF
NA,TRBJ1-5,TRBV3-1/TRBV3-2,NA,TGTGCCAGCAGCCAAGGCCCCGGGAGGAATCAGCCCCAGCATTTT,CASSQGPGRNQPQHF
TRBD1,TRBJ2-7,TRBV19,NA,TGTGCCAGTAGTCCCCGGACAGGGGACTACGAGCAGTACTTC,CASSPRTGDYEQYF
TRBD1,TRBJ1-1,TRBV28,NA,TGTGCCAGCAGTTTATCGGGACAGGGCCTTGAAGCTTTCTTT,CASSLSGQGLEAFF
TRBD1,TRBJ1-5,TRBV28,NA,TGTGCCAGCAACCCTGGACAGGGGGCTATTGGGAATCAGCCCCAGCATTTT,CASNPGQGAIGNQPQHF
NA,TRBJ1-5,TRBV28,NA,TGTGCCAGCAGTTTCCCCGGGAGCAATCAGCCCCAGCATTTT,CASSFPGSNQPQHF
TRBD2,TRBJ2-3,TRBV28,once,TGTGCCAGCAGTCCACCCGGGAGGTTGACGGATACGCAGTATTTT,CASSPPGRLTDTQYF
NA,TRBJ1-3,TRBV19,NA,TGTGCCAGTAGCCCACAAGACTCTGGAAACACCATATATTTT,CASSPQDSGNTIYF
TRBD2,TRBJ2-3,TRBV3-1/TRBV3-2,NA,TGTGCCAGCAGCCCAACTAGCGGGATATCAGATACGCAGTATTTT,CASSPTSGISDTQYF
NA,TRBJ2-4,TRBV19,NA,TGTGCCAGTAAGGGGGTGGCCAAAAACATTCAGTACTTC,CASKGVAKNIQYF
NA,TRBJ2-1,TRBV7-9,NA,TGTGCCAGCAGCCTAACAGGGATCGGGGTCAATGAGCAGTTCTTC,CASSLTGIGVNEQFF
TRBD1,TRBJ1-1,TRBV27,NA,TGTGCCAGCAGTTTACTGGGACAGGGGGCGACTGAAGCTTTCTTT,CASSLLGQGATEAFF
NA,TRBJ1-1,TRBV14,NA,TGTGCCAGCAGCCAAGGGGGGGACTGGACTGAAGCTTTCTTT,CASSQGGDWTEAFF
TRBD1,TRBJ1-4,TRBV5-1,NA,TGCGCCAGCAGCTTAGGACAGGGATCCCCTAATGAAAAACTGTTTTTT,CASSLGQGSPNEKLFF
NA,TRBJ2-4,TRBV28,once,TGTGCCAGCAGTTTACAACCCCAGACTCACGCCAAAAACATTCAGTACTTC,CASSLQPQTHAKNIQYF
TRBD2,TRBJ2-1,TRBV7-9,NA,TGTGCCAGCAGTGCGATCGGGGCGGGAGAAAATGAGCAGTTCTTC,CASSAIGAGENEQFF
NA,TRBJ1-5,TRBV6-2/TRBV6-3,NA,TGTGCCAGCAGCCGGGCCCTTAGCAATCAGCCCCAGCATTTT,CASSRALSNQPQHF
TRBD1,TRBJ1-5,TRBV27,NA,TGTGCCAGCAGAAGTGGGACAGGCCACAATCAGCCCCAGCATTTT,CASRSGTGHNQPQHF
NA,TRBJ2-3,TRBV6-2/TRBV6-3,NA,TGTGCCAGCAGTGGGGCTGGGACCTCAGCGGGAGATACGCAGTATTTT,CASSGAGTSAGDTQYF
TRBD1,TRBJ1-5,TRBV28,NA,TGTGCCAGCAATATGGGGACAGGTCTCGATAGCAATCAGCCCCAGCATTTT,CASNMGTGLDSNQPQHF
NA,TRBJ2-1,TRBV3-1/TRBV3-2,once,TGTGCCAGCAGCCAGAGCGGACTAGGGGGGACGAGGGGTGAGCAGTTCTTC,CASSQSGLGGTRGEQFF
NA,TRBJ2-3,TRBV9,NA,TGTGCCAGCAGCGTAGTAGGGGCCTCCACAGATACGCAGTATTTT,CASSVVGASTDTQYF
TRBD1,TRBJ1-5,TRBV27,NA,TGTGCCAGCAGTTTCTCAGGGGGAGATCAGCCCCAGCATTTT,CASSFSGGDQPQHF
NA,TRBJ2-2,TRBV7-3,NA,TGTGCCAGCAGCCTGACTCCCGTGGGGGAGCTGTTTTTT,CASSLTPVGELFF
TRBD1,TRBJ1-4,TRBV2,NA,TGTGCCAGCAGTCAGGGGACAGGGGATGAAAAACTGTTTTTT,CASSQGTGDEKLFF
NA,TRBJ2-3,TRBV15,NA,TGTGCCACCAGCAGAGGCCGTGGAGTTGGCACAGATACGCAGTATTTT,CATSRGRGVGTDTQYF
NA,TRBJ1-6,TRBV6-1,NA,TGTGCCAGCAGTGAAGGCGAGGGTGGGAATTCACCCCTCCACTTT,CASSEGEGGNSPLHF
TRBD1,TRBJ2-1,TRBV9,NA,TGTGCCAGCAGCCTGGGACAGTACAATGAGCAGTTCTTC,CASSLGQYNEQFF
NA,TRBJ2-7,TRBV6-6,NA,TGTGCCAGCAGCCGCTCCAGGGATTCCTACGAGCAGTACTTC,CASSRSRDSYEQYF
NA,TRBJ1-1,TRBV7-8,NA,TGTGCCAGCAGCTTAGAGGGCAGGGGATACACTGAAGCTTTCTTT,CASSLEGRGYTEAFF
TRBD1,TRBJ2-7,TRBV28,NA,TGTGCCAGCAGTCCACAGCTGACAGGGGTAAGCTCCTACGAGCAGTACTTC,CASSPQLTGVSSYEQYF
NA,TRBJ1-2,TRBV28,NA,TGTGCCAGCAGTTTCGTAATCGGGAGGGCTAGGCATGGCTACACCTTC,CASSFVIGRARHGYTF
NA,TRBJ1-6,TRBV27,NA,TGTGCCAGCAGTTTAATAAGAGGAGGCAATTCACCCCTCCACTTT,CASSLIRGGNSPLHF
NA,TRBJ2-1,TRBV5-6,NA,TGTGCCAGCAGCTTGGGACTACCTCCAAATGAGCAGTTCTTC,CASSLGLPPNEQFF
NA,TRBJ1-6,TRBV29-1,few,TGCAGCGTTAAACCACTTATACAGGACATTTATAATTCACCCCTCCACTTT,CSVKPLIQDIYNSPLHF
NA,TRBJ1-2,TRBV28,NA,TGTGCCAGCACCCGTACAGGGATGGGCTATGGCTACACCTTC,CASTRTGMGYGYTF
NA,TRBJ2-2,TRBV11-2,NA,TGTGCCAGCAGCCCCCCCCCGGGAGTAAAGGACGGGGAGCTGTTTTTT,CASSPPPGVKDGELFF
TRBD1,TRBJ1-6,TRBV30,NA,TGTGCCTGGAGTGTCGGACAGGGGAGTAATTCACCCCTCCACTTT,CAWSVGQGSNSPLHF
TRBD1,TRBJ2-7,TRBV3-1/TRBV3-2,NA,TGTGCCAGCAGCCAAGGGGACAGCGAGCAGTACTTC,CASSQGDSEQYF
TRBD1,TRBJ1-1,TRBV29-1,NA,TGCAGCGTCGAGACAGGGAGGGCTTTCTTT,CSVETGRAFF
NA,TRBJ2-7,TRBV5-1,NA,TGCGCCAGCAGCTCAGGGGTCTCCCCCTACGAGCAGTACTTC,CASSSGVSPYEQYF
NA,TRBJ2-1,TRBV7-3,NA,TGTGCCAGCCTGCTGGGGAGCATGGATGAGCAGTTCTTC,CASLLGSMDEQFF
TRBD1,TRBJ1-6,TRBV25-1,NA,TGTGCCAGCAGTGGGACAGGGGGTGACTCACCCCTCCACTTT,CASSGTGGDSPLHF
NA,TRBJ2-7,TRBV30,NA,TGTGCCTGGGCACAGGGAAGCTCCTACGAGCAGTACTTC,CAWAQGSSYEQYF
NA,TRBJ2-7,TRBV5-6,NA,TGTGCCAGCAGCTTAAGCGCAGACTACGAGCAGTACTTC,CASSLSADYEQYF